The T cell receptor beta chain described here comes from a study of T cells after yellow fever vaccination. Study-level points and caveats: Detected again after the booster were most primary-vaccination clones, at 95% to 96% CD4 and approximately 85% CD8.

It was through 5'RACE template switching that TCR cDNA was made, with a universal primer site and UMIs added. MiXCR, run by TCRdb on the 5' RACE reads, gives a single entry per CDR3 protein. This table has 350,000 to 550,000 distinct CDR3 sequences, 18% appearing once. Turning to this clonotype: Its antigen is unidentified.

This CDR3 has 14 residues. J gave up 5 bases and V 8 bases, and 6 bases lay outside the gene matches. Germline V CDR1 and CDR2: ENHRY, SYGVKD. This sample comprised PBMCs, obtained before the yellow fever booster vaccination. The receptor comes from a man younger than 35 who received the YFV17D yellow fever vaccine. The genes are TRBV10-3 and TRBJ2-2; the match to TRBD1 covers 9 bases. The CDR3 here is CAIGRTGETGELFF. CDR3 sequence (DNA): TGTGCCATCGGCAGGACAGGGGAGACCGGGGAGCTGTTTTTT.